Shown below are 28 T cell receptor beta chains from a single sample sequenced in a study of T-cell memory formation after mild COVID-19. TCRdb reprocessed the 5' RACE reads via MiXCR and lists one record per CDR3 protein. The repertoire includes around 320,000 distinct CDR3 sequences, just under 20% of them detected once, and under 25% sits in the top ten. Material: PBMCs or a T cell subset sorted from them (not recorded which). The receptors originated from a man younger than 30 who had mild COVID-19 (a few samples of this study predate the infection). Cell type and time point are not known.

There are a few counts of this clonotype. This sequence joins TRBV5-5 and TRBJ2-2; D is uncertain. V lost 4 bases to trimming and J lost 5 bases, with 15 bases between them. This CDR3 comprises 15 residues. CDR1 is SGHKS, CDR2 YYEKEE, per germline (reference sequence). CDR3 in amino acids: CASSLGRVATGELFF. CDR3 coding DNA: TGTGCCAGCAGCCTAGGACGGGTCGCGACCGGGGAGCTGTTTTTT. Drawing the rest from reference TRBV5-5 and TRBJ2-2, the complete variable domain is DAGVTQSPTHLIKTRGQQVTLRCSPISGHKSVSWYQQVLGQGPQFIFQYYEKEERGRGNFPDRFSARQFPNYSSELNVNALLLGDSALYLCASSLGRVATGELFFGEGSRLTVL.

In its sample, this clonotype was seen a few times. This chain links TRBV20-1 with TRBJ1-2; the D gene is possibly TRBD1 (6 bases). The CDR3 runs to 13 residues. From germline, CDR1 is DFQATT and CDR2 SNEGSKA (reference sequence). V lost 3 bases to trimming and J lost 4 bases, with 12 bases between them. This CDR3 reads CSAREQGGYGYTF. The CDR3, as DNA: TGCAGTGCTAGGGAACAGGGAGGCTATGGCTACACCTTC.

With regard to this clonotype: With a much larger clone just one base away, this may be a read error. The gene calls are TRBV19 and TRBJ2-7; perhaps TRBD1 as D (5 bases). Germline V gene data show CDR1 as LNHDA and CDR2 as SQIVND (reference sequence). V was shortened by 4 bases and J by 3 bases, with 13 bases between the two germline ends. CDR3 length: 14 amino acids. This chain's CDR3 is CASSKFGQYYEQYF. Here the CDR3 DNA reads TGTGCCAGTAGTAAATTTGGACAATACTACGAGCAGTACTTC.

This clonotype was picked up a small number of times. The chain recombines TRBV5-1 with TRBJ2-6; D is unresolved. CDR3 length equals 18 residues. Trimming pared 4 bases from V and 0 bases from J, leaving 17 bases between. The germline CDR1 and CDR2 sequences are SGHRS and YFSETQ. CDR3 sequence (DNA): TGCGCCAGCAGCCCAACCGGTGACCCCAGCTCTGGGGCCAACGTCCTGACTTTC. Translated, it gives CASSPTGDPSSGANVLTF.

This clonotype was found a few times. The chain employs TRBV7-9 and TRBJ2-1; D call uncertain. Germline values: CDR1 SEHNR, CDR2 FQNEAQ (reference sequence). This CDR3 spans 14 amino acids. Deletions cut 5 bases from V and 4 bases from J, with 12 bases between. CDR3 residues: CASSDTGRYNEQFF. The CDR3, as DNA: TGTGCCAGCAGCGATACGGGCCGGTACAATGAGCAGTTCTTC.

The rearrangement links TRBV5-1 to TRBJ1-1, with TRBD1 matching over 8 bases. Looked up from germline, CDR1 is SGHRS and CDR2 is YFSETQ. V shed 3 bases and J 2 bases; nucleotides not matched to a gene: 3. The CDR3 contains 14 residues. CDR3 protein: CASSWTGTNTEAFF. The DNA of the CDR3 is TGCGCCAGCAGCTGGACAGGGACCAACACTGAAGCTTTCTTT.

The CDR3 protein is CASNGQGPNYGYTF. Written as DNA, the CDR3 is TGTGCCAGCAATGGACAGGGACCTAACTATGGCTACACCTTC. V and J are TRBV2 and TRBJ1-2; 8 bases agree with TRBD1. Germline V CDR1 and CDR2: SNHLY, FYNNEI. The CDR3 is made up of 14 amino acids. V shed 7 bases and J 0 bases; nucleotides not matched to a gene: 4.

The chain couples TRBV4-1 to TRBJ2-4, with TRBD1 matching over 7 bases. Germline loops: CDR1 MGHRA, CDR2 YSYEKL. This CDR3 spans 16 amino acids. V was pared by 2 bases and J by 6 bases, with 10 bases of the junction left unmatched. DNA for the CDR3: TGCGCCAGCAGCCAAATTCAAGACAGGGTGGGAAACATTCAGTACTTC. Encoded protein: CASSQIQDRVGNIQYF.

The rearrangement joins TRBV7-3 to TRBJ2-7; a weak D match, TRBD2 (5 bases). The CDR3 consists of 13 residues. Per germline, CDR1 SGHTA and CDR2 FQGTGA. Trimming left V 6 bases short and J 5 bases short, with 14 bases between. CDR3 DNA: TGTGCCAGCAGTTCCGCCCTTAGCGACGAGCAGTACTTC. It encodes CASSSALSDEQYF.

The table lists this clonotype with a few counts. This chain uses TRBV20-1 with TRBJ2-7; 11 bases agree with TRBD1. The CDR3 runs 14 residues. With V trimmed by 4 bases and J by 3 bases, 5 bases remained unmatched. From germline, CDR1 is DFQATT and CDR2 SNEGSKA (reference sequence). The CDR3 loop is CSATTGQGVYEQYF. The CDR3 nucleotides are TGCAGTGCTACCACGGGACAGGGGGTCTACGAGCAGTACTTC.

The V gene is TRBV30, the J gene TRBJ2-7; TRBD2 matches 10 bases. V lost 0 bases to trimming and J lost 7 bases; unmatched junction nucleotides: 6. CDR1 GTSNPN and CDR2 SVGIG come from the germline V gene (reference sequence). The CDR3 consists of 14 residues. The CDR3 DNA sequence: TGTGCCTGGAGTGTAGCGGGGGGGCCTGGGGAGCAGTACTTC. Translation: CAWSVAGGPGEQYF.

The chain employs TRBV7-2 and TRBJ2-5; 8 bases align to TRBD2. Trimming removed 5 bases from V and 4 bases from J; junction bases left unmatched: 9. The CDR3 runs 15 residues. Germline lookup yields CDR1 SGHTA and CDR2 FQGNSA. The CDR3 DNA reads as TGTGCCAGCAGCCCGGCGCGGGGGGAAACAGAGACCCAGTACTTC. It translates to CASSPARGETETQYF.

This rearrangement joins TRBV29-1 to TRBJ2-3, with 8 bases lining up with TRBD1. The CDR3 runs to 14 residues. J was trimmed by 1 base and V by 7 bases; bases with no gene match: 7. CDR1 is SQVTM, CDR2 ANQGSEA, per germline. CDR3 in amino acids: CSARTGMGTDTQYF. As DNA, the CDR3 is TGCAGCGCCCGGACAGGGATGGGCACAGATACGCAGTATTTT.

A few counts support this clonotype. This rearrangement joins TRBV20-1 to TRBJ1-5; D unresolved. Deletions cut 4 bases from V and 9 bases from J, with 22 bases between. The CDR3 length is 15 residues. Germline V gives CDR1 DFQATT, CDR2 SNEGSKA (reference sequence). CDR3 region: CSATPLQALTRPQHF. CDR3 bases: TGCAGTGCTACCCCCCTGCAGGCCCTCACTCGGCCCCAGCATTTT.

CDR3 amino acids: CAISESASGVNQETQYF. Here the CDR3 DNA reads TGTGCCATCAGTGAGTCGGCCAGCGGGGTAAACCAAGAGACCCAGTACTTC. V gene TRBV10-3 combines with J gene TRBJ2-5; TRBD2 matches 7 bases. Trimming removed 0 bases from V and 0 bases from J; junction bases left unmatched: 7. Germline assignment: CDR1 ENHRY and CDR2 SYGVKD. This CDR3 has 17 residues.

Only a few counts were recorded for this clonotype. J is TRBJ2-3 and V is TRBV12-3 or TRBV12-4, with D perhaps TRBD2 (5 bases). The CDR3 has 13 residues. Trimming cost V 6 bases and J 4 bases, with 11 bases left between them. Here the CDR3 reads CASRTGVADTQYF. The CDR3 DNA reads as TGTGCCAGCAGAACCGGGGTCGCAGATACGCAGTATTTT.

The gene calls are TRBV6-2 or TRBV6-3 and TRBJ2-7, with D possibly matching TRBD1 (7 bases). The CDR3 sequence is 13 residues long. CDR1 MNHEY and CDR2 SVGEGT come from the germline V gene. V was pared by 5 bases and J by 2 bases, with 10 bases between. This CDR3 reads CASSAGQTYEQYF. In nucleotides, the CDR3 is TGTGCCAGCAGTGCGGGACAGACCTACGAGCAGTACTTC.

This chain connects TRBV7-2 to TRBJ2-7, with D possibly TRBD1 on 6 matching bases. V dropped 5 bases and J dropped 0 bases, with 11 bases sitting between them. Per germline, CDR1 SGHTA and CDR2 FQGNSA. The CDR3 totals 14 residues. CDR3 DNA sequence: TGTGCCAGCAGCCCGGACAGTTCCTCCTACGAGCAGTACTTC. This gives the protein CASSPDSSSYEQYF.

The rearrangement links TRBV7-9 to TRBJ2-1; TRBD1 matches 10 bases. Germline V gives CDR1 SEHNR, CDR2 FQNEAQ (reference sequence). This CDR3 contains 17 residues. The V gene end was trimmed by 2 bases and the J gene end by 3 bases; junction bases not matched to a gene: 7. In nucleotides, the CDR3 is TGTGCCAGCAGCTTAAACCCCGGGACAGGGGACTACAATGAGCAGTTCTTC. Protein: CASSLNPGTGDYNEQFF.

The rearrangement uses TRBV11-2 and TRBJ1-6; TRBD1 might be the D (5 bases). V lost 2 bases, J lost 9 bases, and 23 bases lay in between. CDR3 length equals 18 residues. CDR1 is SGHAT and CDR2 is FQNNGV in the germline V gene. The CDR3 sequence: CASSLRGGTGLVGSPLHF. As DNA, the CDR3 is TGTGCCAGCAGCTTAAGGGGTGGAACAGGATTGGTCGGTTCACCCCTCCACTTT.

This chain uses TRBV5-8 with TRBJ2-3; TRBD1 matches at 7 bases. The CDR3 consists of 15 residues. V lost 3 bases to trimming and J lost 6 bases; unmatched junction nucleotides: 10. CDR1 and CDR2 (germline): SGHTS, YDEGEE. The CDR3 DNA is TGTGCCAGCAGCTCTACAGGGGTAGTAAGCGATACGCAGTATTTT. Translation gives CASSSTGVVSDTQYF. Full variable domain (outside the CDR3, taken from reference TRBV5-8 and TRBJ2-3): EAGVTQSPTHLIKTRGQQATLRCSPISGHTSVYWYQQALGLGLQFLLWYDEGEERNRGNFPPRFSGRQFPNYSSELNVNALELEDSALYLCASSSTGVVSDTQYFGPGTRLTVL.

In its sample, this clonotype was seen many times. V usage is TRBV3-1 and J usage is TRBJ1-1; 7 bases map to TRBD1. CDR3 length: 14 amino acids. Unmatched junction bases numbered 5, after V lost 0 bases and J lost 7 bases. Germline V CDR1 and CDR2: LGHDT, YNNKEL (reference sequence). In DNA form, the CDR3 reads TGTGCCAGCAGCCAAGACAGGGGGTGTTGTGAAGCTTTCTTT. This encodes CASSQDRGCCEAFF.

In this sample, this clonotype turned up a few times. This chain joins TRBV7-9 and TRBJ2-3, with 9 bases fitting TRBD1. V was clipped by 4 bases and J by 6 bases; unmatched bases: 8. The length of the CDR3 is 15 residues. Per the germline V gene, CDR1 is SEHNR and CDR2 is FQNEAQ (reference sequence). CDR3 bases: TGTGCCAGCAGCTACGGGACAGGGTTGTCGGATACGCAGTATTTT. This codes for CASSYGTGLSDTQYF.

There are many counts of this clonotype. The chain combines TRBV5-1 with TRBJ2-6; D gene uncertain. Per the germline V gene, CDR1 is SGHRS and CDR2 is YFSETQ. This CDR3 is built from 15 residues. With 5 bases removed from V and 0 bases from J, the gap between germline ends came to 9 bases. The CDR3 DNA reads as TGCGCCAGCAGAACGGACGGCTCTGGGGCCAACGTCCTGACTTTC. It codes for CASRTDGSGANVLTF.

The sample holds a few counts of this clonotype. V gene TRBV5-1 combines with J gene TRBJ2-1; D uncertain. CDR1 is SGHRS, CDR2 YFSETQ, per germline. The CDR3 spans 15 residues. The V end was cut by 1 base, the J end by 4 bases, with 12 bases between. DNA for the CDR3: TGCGCCAGCAGCTTGATGGCAATCGGGTACAATGAGCAGTTCTTC. Translation gives CASSLMAIGYNEQFF.

A remark on this clonotype: A junction boundary mismatches the germline segment, possibly from a read error. The chain uses TRBV5-1 and TRBJ1-6, with a possible D match to TRBD1 (5 bases). The CDR3 runs 15 residues. CDR1 and CDR2 from the germline V gene are SGHRS and YFSETQ. CDR3 sequence reads: CASSLAARANSPLQF. The CDR3, as DNA: TGCGCCAGCAGCTTGGCTGCCAGGGCCAATTCACCCCTCCAATTT.

The chain couples TRBV6-6 to TRBJ1-4; D is uncertain. Germline V gene data show CDR1 as MNHNY and CDR2 as SVGAGI (reference sequence). CDR3 length equals 13 residues. V was shortened by 0 bases and J by 7 bases, with 6 bases between the two germline ends. The CDR3 sequence: CASSYSPGEKLFF. DNA for the CDR3: TGTGCCAGCAGTTACTCTCCCGGTGAAAAACTGTTTTTT.

The J gene is TRBJ2-7, the V gene TRBV11-2; 7 bases align to TRBD1. V lost 4 bases and J lost 7; bases outside the gene matches: 16. The CDR3 length is 16 residues. CDR1 and CDR2 from the germline V gene are SGHAT and FQNNGV. CDR3 in amino acids: CASSSPGEGAMGEQYF. Written as DNA, the CDR3 is TGTGCCAGCAGCTCGCCGGGCGAGGGGGCGATGGGAGAGCAGTACTTC.